What follows are 8 T cell receptor beta chains derived from one specimen sequenced in a study of shared clonotypes between healthy human individuals. Using immunoSEQ multiplex PCR, the repertoire was profiled, and TCRdb retains in-frame clones only, with some absent. The table shows about 1.5 million clones, with 95% to 99% occurring only once. Material: naive CD4+ T cells sorted from blood. The subset was: CD45RA+ positively selected. The receptors originated from a man aged 25 to 40 in good health.

The chain is built from TRBV7-3 and TRBJ2-1; 10 bases match TRBD2. The CDR3 loop spans 21 amino acids. The germline CDR1 and CDR2 sequences are SGHTA and FQGTGA. Trimming removed 0 bases from V and 8 bases from J; junction bases left unmatched: 22. CDR3 residues: CASSLTVLGGVWASGSDEQFF. The CDR3 bases are TGTGCCAGCAGCTTAACTGTTTTGGGCGGCGTCTGGGCTAGCGGGAGTGATGAGCAGTTCTTC.

This chain connects TRBV30 to TRBJ2-1; no clear D gene. Trimming cost V 2 bases and J 0 bases, with 8 bases left between them. CDR3 size: 14 residues. Germline loops: CDR1 GTSNPN, CDR2 SVGIG (reference sequence). The DNA for the CDR3 is TGTGCCTGGAGTTCCCTGAGCTCCTACAATGAGCAGTTCTTC. Translated, it gives CAWSSLSSYNEQFF.

V gene TRBV28 combines with J gene TRBJ2-2, with unresolved D. V was shortened by 6 bases and J by 5 bases, with 16 bases between the two germline ends. Germline CDR1 MDHEN, CDR2 SYDVKM. The CDR3 has 15 amino acids. CDR3 loop: CASSRSPVKTGELFF. Here the CDR3 DNA reads TGTGCCAGCAGCAGGAGTCCGGTGAAGACCGGGGAGCTGTTTTTT. The whole variable domain, remainder taken from reference TRBV28 and TRBJ2-2, is DVKVTQSSRYLVKRTGEKVFLECVQDMDHENMFWYRQDPGLGLRLIYFSYDVKMKEKGDIPEGYSVSREKKERFSLILESASTNQTSMYLCASSRSPVKTGELFFGEGSRLTVL.

The chain combines TRBV5-1 with TRBJ2-3; possible D gene TRBD2, 5 bases. Trimming pared 0 bases from V and 7 bases from J, leaving 12 bases between. The length of the CDR3 is 14 residues. From germline, CDR1 is SGHRS and CDR2 YFSETQ. CDR3: CASSLAPASHTQYF. CDR3 DNA: TGCGCCAGCAGCTTGGCGCCGGCTAGCCATACGCAGTATTTT.

The CDR3 reads CSVLAGDRQFF. CDR3 nucleotide sequence: TGCAGTGTGCTAGCGGGAGATCGGCAGTTCTTC. J is TRBJ2-1 and V is TRBV20-1, with 10 positions matching TRBD2. With V trimmed by 7 bases and J by 12 bases, 6 bases remained unmatched. The germline gives CDR1 DFQATT, CDR2 SNEGSKA (reference sequence). The CDR3 spans 11 residues.

As for this clone: Other DNA sequences in the same sample also yield this CDR3. The rearrangement joins TRBV18 to TRBJ1-1; D is unresolved. Germline CDR1 is KGHSH and CDR2 is LQKENI. Trimming shortened V by 3 bases and J by 2 bases, and 7 bases separated the two germline ends. The CDR3 sequence is 13 residues long. The DNA of the CDR3 is TGTGCCAGCTCACCGGGCGCAAACACTGAAGCTTTCTTT. It translates to CASSPGANTEAFF.

The V call is TRBV28, the J call TRBJ1-5, with 7 bases lining up with TRBD1. Trimming at V came to 5 bases and at J to 8 bases, leaving 9 bases not matched to a gene. CDR1 and CDR2 (germline): MDHEN, SYDVKM. CDR3 length equals 14 residues. CDR3 amino acids: CASSPQTGIKPQHF. CDR3 nucleotide sequence: TGTGCCAGCAGTCCCCAGACAGGGATAAAGCCCCAGCATTTT.

The rearrangement joins TRBV4-3 to TRBJ2-1; 7 bases line up with TRBD2. The germline gives CDR1 LGHNA, CDR2 YSLEER. V trimming: 2 bases; J trimming: 7 bases; junction bases outside the gene matches: 17. There are 18 residues in the CDR3. Here the CDR3 reads CASSQSGKGGRGGNEQFF. CDR3 DNA sequence: TGCGCCAGCAGCCAATCCGGGAAAGGCGGGAGAGGTGGGAATGAGCAGTTCTTC.